This TCR beta chain stems from a study of early T cells in non-severe SARS-CoV-2 infection. Germline CDR1 is SGHTA and CDR2 is FQGNSA. CDR3 size: 14 residues. V lost 8 bases to trimming and J lost 2 bases, with 15 bases between them. This clonotype was observed many times. Individual cDNA molecules each received unique molecular identifiers attached to them. TCRdb reprocessed the 5' RACE reads via MiXCR and lists one record per CDR3 protein. The sample carries over 50,000 distinct CDR3 sequences, under 14% recorded once. This rearrangement joins TRBV7-2 to TRBJ1-2, with a tentative D call TRBD1 (6 bases). This TCR was sampled from an adult who was a healthcare worker with PCR-confirmed SARS-CoV-2 infection or an uninfected control (not recorded which). The sequenced sample was whole blood. The CDR3 reads CASAGGLSNYGYTF. In DNA form, the CDR3 reads TGTGCCAGCGCTGGGGGGCTAAGCAACTATGGCTACACCTTC. Filled out from reference TRBV7-2 and TRBJ1-2, the complete variable domain reads GAGVSQSPSNKVTEKGKDVELRCDPISGHTALYWYRQSLGQGLEFLIYFQGNSAPDKSGLPSDRFSAERTGGSVSTLTIQRTQQEDSAVYLCASAGGLSNYGYTFGSGTRLTVV.